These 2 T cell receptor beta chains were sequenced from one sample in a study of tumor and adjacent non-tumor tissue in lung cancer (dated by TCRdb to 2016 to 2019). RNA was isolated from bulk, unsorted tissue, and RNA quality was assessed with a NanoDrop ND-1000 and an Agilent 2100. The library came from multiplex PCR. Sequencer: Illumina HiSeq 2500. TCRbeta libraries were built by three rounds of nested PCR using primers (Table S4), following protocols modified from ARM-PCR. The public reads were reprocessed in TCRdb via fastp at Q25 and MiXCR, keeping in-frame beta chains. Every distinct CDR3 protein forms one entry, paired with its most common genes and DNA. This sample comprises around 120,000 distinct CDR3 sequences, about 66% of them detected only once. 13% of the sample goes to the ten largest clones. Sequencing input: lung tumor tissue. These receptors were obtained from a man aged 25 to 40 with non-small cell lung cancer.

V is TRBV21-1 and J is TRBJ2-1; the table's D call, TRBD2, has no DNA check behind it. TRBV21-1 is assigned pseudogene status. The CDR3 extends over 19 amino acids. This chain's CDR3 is CASSKGELTSFVPYNEQLF. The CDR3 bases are TGTGCCAGCAGCAAAGGGGAACTTACTAGCTTCGTACCCTACAATGAGCAGTTATTC.

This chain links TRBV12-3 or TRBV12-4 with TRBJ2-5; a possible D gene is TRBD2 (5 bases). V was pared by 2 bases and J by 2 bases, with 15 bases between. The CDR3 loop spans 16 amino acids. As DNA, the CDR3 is TGTGCCAGCAGTTTATGTCGAGGGCTAAGACAAGAGACCCAGTACTTC. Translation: CASSLCRGLRQETQYF.